The 9 T cell receptor beta chains reported below all come from one sample, sequenced in a study of T cell changes during pregnancy in multiple sclerosis. Libraries were prepared by immunoSEQ multiplex PCR; TCRdb keeps only in-frame clonotypes and omits some of them. The table records 40,000 or so clones, approximately 92% of them present only once. Sequences were derived from CD8+ T cells from peripheral blood mononuclear cells, sampled in the third trimester of pregnancy. These receptor sequences come from a female donor with multiple sclerosis, enrolled in a pregnancy study.

This clone appeared a few times. The chain employs TRBV5-1 and TRBJ2-5; D possibly corresponds to TRBD2 (5 bases). The CDR3 is 15 residues long. V lost 3 bases to trimming and J lost 4 bases, with 16 bases between them. From germline, CDR1 is SGHRS and CDR2 YFSETQ. Here the CDR3 reads CASSWRVVAGETQYF. The CDR3 DNA reads TGCGCCAGCAGCTGGCGGGTGGTGGCGGGAGAGACCCAGTACTTC.

The chain couples TRBV27 to TRBJ2-1; a weak D match, TRBD2 (6 bases). The CDR3 is 13 residues long. Between the trimmed V and J ends, which lost 8 bases and 3 bases, there was a span of 11 bases. CDR1 MNHEY and CDR2 SMNVEV come from the germline V gene (reference sequence). In DNA, the CDR3 is TGTGCCAGCGGGCTAGCGTACTACAATGAGCAGTTCTTC. Its translation is CASGLAYYNEQFF.

The V gene is TRBV28, the J gene TRBJ2-5; D possibly corresponds to TRBD2 (6 bases). Germline V gene data show CDR1 as MDHEN and CDR2 as SYDVKM. This CDR3 spans 15 amino acids. V was cut by 4 bases and J by 5 bases, with 17 bases left in between. The CDR3 is CASSSPGTREETQYF. The CDR3 region has the DNA TGTGCCAGCAGTTCCCCGGGAACTCGGGAGGAGACCCAGTACTTC.

V and J are TRBV28 and TRBJ2-3; tentatively, D is TRBD2 (5 bases). The CDR3 is 13 residues long. V shed 9 bases and J shed 4 bases, with 14 bases lying between them. In germline, CDR1 is MDHEN, CDR2 SYDVKM. The CDR3 DNA sequence: TGTGCCAGTTCAACCCGGGGAGCAGATACGCAGTATTTT. It translates to CASSTRGADTQYF.

This clone was found a few times. The chain has TRBV4-2 and TRBJ1-2, with 10 bases lining up with TRBD1. V lost 4 bases to trimming and J lost 6 bases; unmatched junction nucleotides: 8. The CDR3 is 15 residues long. Looked up from germline, CDR1 is LGHNA and CDR2 is YNFKEQ. The CDR3 DNA sequence: TGTGCCAGCAGCCCCCACTCCGGGACAGGGGATGGCTACACCTTC. This sequence encodes CASSPHSGTGDGYTF.

The chain links TRBV6-5 to TRBJ2-3; 7 nucleotides agree with TRBD1. The CDR3 consists of 13 residues. The V gene's germline CDR1 is MNHEY and CDR2 SVGAGI. The ends lost 5 bases at V and 6 bases at J; junction bases unmatched: 5. The CDR3 DNA follows: TGTGCCAGCAGTCGGACAGGCGGGGATACGCAGTATTTT. Its translation: CASSRTGGDTQYF.

V and J are TRBV5-1 and TRBJ2-1; 7 bases agree with TRBD1. Germline CDR1 SGHRS, CDR2 YFSETQ. The CDR3 covers 15 residues. V trimming: 4 bases; J trimming: 0 bases; junction bases outside the gene matches: 4. CDR3 nucleotides: TGCGCCAGCAGCGGATGGGACAGCTCCTACAATGAGCAGTTCTTC. Protein sequence: CASSGWDSSYNEQFF.

The chain couples TRBV6-1 to TRBJ2-5, with 11 bases fitting TRBD2. The assigned J gene may be wrong: the sequence end matches TRBJ2-7 better. This CDR3 is built from 15 residues. Germline V gene lookup returns CDR1 MNHNS and CDR2 SASEGT. The CDR3 spells CASSEPGLAAYEQYF. The CDR3 region has the DNA TGTGCCAGCAGTGAGCCGGGACTAGCGGCTTACGAGCAGTACTTC.

This chain links TRBV5-6 with TRBJ2-2; D is unresolved. Trimming took off 3 bases at V and 0 bases at J, with 9 bases between the two ends. CDR3 length: 15 residues. Germline lookup yields CDR1 SGHDT and CDR2 YYEEEE. The CDR3 sequence is CASSSRHTNTGELFF. The CDR3 nucleotides are TGTGCCAGCAGCTCCAGACATACGAACACCGGGGAGCTGTTTTTT.